This T cell receptor (beta chain) stems from a study of blood T cell repertoires in COVID-19 (dated by TCRdb to about 2020). With respect to the entire study: Collaborator samples came from the United States, Italy and Spain and covered acute and convalescent phases of COVID-19. The prospective study material was composed of cDNA or gDNA derived from T cells, B-cell-depleted T cells, or PBMCs. Subjects who had been exposed to COVID-19, were actively infected with it, or had recovered from it provided the deeply sampled blood TCRbeta repertoires that made up the dataset. The repertoires were released in a freely available public database meant as a resource for research on the immune response to SARS-CoV-2. Samples came from the ongoing ImmuneRACE study (first 160 participants) plus 1,254 subjects from 6 global collaborators. Sample metadata almost always included a de-identified subject ID, COVID-19 status, age in years and sex. Where available, HLA class I and class II types were taken from metadata supplied by the sample provider and were not determined by assay-based typing. Broader findings and caveats from the paper: The quantity of clinical and demographic metadata differed by source and by participant and was supplied without curation.

The immunoSEQ Assay, a bias-controlled multiplex PCR, was used to amplify TCRbeta CDR3 regions from genomic DNA. The published analysis was carried out like this. The number of nucleated cells in each sample was estimated by amplification of reference gene primers within the assay. To quantify the absolute abundance of each unique TCRbeta CDR3 rearrangement, sequence reads were collapsed and filtered. For each sample, productive Simpson clonality was calculated by taking the square root of Simpson's diversity index across productive rearrangements. TCRdb re-hosts the immuneACCESS table, in-frame sequences only. Its copies lack some clones; in the studies checked, an unresolved V gene accounts for under half of them, and the cause for the rest is not known. The V and J calls and clone size come from that table; D and trimming were worked out from the DNA. For this sample the table gives roughly 200,000 clones, of which 65% to 85% were detected only once. The ten largest clones take up approximately 30% of the sample.

The CDR3, cysteine through phenylalanine, is 16 amino acids long. Only the CDR3 portion is preserved as DNA: 48 bases, with reading frame beginning at the first base. After removal of 5 bases from V and 9 bases from J, the junction retains 12 bases not matched to a gene. The germline V gene (reference sequence) yields SGHAT for CDR1 and FQDESV for CDR2. Comment on this clone: What antigen it recognizes has not been identified. No base quality information exists; no much larger clone differs at one position.

The collaborating institutions used their own protocols to collect whole blood in K2EDTA tubes. Collaborator samples were shipped for TCRbeta analysis as frozen whole blood, isolated PBMCs, or DNA extracted from either sample type. This receptor was identified in a man aged 40-49 years with acute or convalescent COVID-19. Input material: peripheral blood. The chain couples TRBV11-1 to TRBJ2-1; TRBD2 matches 11 bases in the middle. Here the CDR3 is given as CASSEGALAGGVEQFF. Read as DNA, the sequence is TGTGCCAGCAGCGAAGGCGCGCTAGCGGGAGGAGTTGAGCAGTTCTTC.